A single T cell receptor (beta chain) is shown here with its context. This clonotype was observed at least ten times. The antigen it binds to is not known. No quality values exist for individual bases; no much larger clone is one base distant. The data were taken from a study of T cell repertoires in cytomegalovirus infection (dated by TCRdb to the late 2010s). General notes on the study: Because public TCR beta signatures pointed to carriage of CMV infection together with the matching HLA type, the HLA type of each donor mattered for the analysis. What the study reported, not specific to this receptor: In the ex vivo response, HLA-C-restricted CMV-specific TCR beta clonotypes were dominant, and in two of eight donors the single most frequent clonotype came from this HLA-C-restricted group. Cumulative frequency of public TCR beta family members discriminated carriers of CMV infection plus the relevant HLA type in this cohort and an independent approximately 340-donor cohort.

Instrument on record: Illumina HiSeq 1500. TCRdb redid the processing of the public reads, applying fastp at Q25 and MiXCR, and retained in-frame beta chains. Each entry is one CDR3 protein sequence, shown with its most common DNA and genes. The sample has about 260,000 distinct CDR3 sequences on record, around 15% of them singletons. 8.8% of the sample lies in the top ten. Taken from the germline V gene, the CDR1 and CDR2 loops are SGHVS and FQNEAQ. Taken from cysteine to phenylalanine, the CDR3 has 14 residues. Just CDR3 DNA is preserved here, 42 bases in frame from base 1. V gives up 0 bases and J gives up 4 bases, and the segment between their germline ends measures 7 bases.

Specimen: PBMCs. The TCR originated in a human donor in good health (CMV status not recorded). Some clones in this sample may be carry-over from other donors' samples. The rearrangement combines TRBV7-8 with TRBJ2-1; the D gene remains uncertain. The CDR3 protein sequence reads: CASSLALQYNEQFF. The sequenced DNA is TGTGCCAGCAGCTTAGCGCTCCAGTACAATGAGCAGTTCTTC. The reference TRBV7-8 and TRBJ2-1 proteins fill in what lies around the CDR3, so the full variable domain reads GAGVSQSPRYKVAKRGQDVALRCDPISGHVSLFWYQQALGQGPEFLTYFQNEAQLDKSGLPSDRFFAERPEGSVSTLKIQRTQQEDSAVYLCASSLALQYNEQFFGPGTRLTVL.